A single sample is the source of the 4 T cell receptor beta chains below, sequenced in a study of beta chain features in type 1 diabetes. Study results and caveats: Researchers report that Type 1 diabetes patients had moderately but significantly shorter TCRB CDR3s across all four CD4+ subsets.

These receptors lack a known antigen. The isolated RNA, all of it, was reverse transcribed, so expressed TCRB transcripts were what got sequenced. Profiled with immunoSEQ multiplex PCR; TCRdb holds only in-frame clones, not every one. The data hold about 340,000 clones, with 13% observed a single time. Sequencing was done on a sample of naive CD4+ T cells from blood. Source of these receptors: a young woman with type 1 diabetes.

The chain has TRBV18 and TRBJ2-3, with TRBD1 matching 7 bases. The CDR3 is made up of 15 amino acids. V dropped 6 bases and J dropped 2; count of bases not matched to a gene: 8. Germline V lookup: CDR1 KGHSH, CDR2 LQKENI. The DNA for the CDR3 is TGTGCCAGCTCTCTCCGACAGGGCTCCACAGATACGCAGTATTTT. Protein sequence: CASSLRQGSTDTQYF.

Comments on this clone: A junction end diverges from the germline sequence, so it may reflect a read error. The J gene is TRBJ2-2, the V gene TRBV27; 8 bases match TRBD1. CDR1 is MNHEY and CDR2 is SMNVEV in the germline V gene (reference sequence). The CDR3 has 15 amino acids. The CDR3 bases are TGTGCCAGCAGTTCATTCAGGGGGCAAGGCGGGGAGCTATTTTTT. It translates to CASSSFRGQGGELFF.

The chain combines TRBV21-1 with TRBJ2-7; no check of the table's D call, TRBD1, against the DNA was made. TRBV21-1 is an annotated pseudogene. The CDR3 covers 15 residues. The CDR3 coding sequence is TGTGCCAGCAGCACCTCCGTCTCAGGGGCGGACGAGCAGTACGTC. Translation: CASSTSVSGADEQYV.

The chain employs TRBV30 and TRBJ1-4, with TRBD1 as a possible D gene (5 bases). This CDR3 comprises 11 residues. Per germline, CDR1 GTSNPN and CDR2 SVGIG (reference sequence). V shed 7 bases and J shed 8 bases, with 11 bases lying between them. The CDR3: CALQVREKLFF. Here the CDR3 DNA reads TGTGCCTTACAGGTTCGGGAAAAACTGTTTTTT.